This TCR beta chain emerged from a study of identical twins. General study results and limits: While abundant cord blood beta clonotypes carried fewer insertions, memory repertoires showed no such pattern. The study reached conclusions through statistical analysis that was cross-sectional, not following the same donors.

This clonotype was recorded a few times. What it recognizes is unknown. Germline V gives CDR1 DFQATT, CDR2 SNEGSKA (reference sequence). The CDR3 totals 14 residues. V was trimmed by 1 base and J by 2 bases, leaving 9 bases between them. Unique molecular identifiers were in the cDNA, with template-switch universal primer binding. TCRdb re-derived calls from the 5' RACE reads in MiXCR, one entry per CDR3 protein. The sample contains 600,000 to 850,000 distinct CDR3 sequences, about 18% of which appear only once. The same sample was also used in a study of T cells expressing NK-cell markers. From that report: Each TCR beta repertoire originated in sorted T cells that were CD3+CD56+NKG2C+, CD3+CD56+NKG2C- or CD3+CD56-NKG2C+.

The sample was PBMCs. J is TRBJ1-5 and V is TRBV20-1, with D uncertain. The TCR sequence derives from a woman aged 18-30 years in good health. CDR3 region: CSARGVYRNQPQHF. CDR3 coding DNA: TGCAGTGCTAGAGGAGTCTATCGCAATCAGCCCCAGCATTTT.